This T cell receptor (beta chain) originates from a study of technical replicates of blood from a few donors. Produced via immunoSEQ multiplex PCR; TCRdb's table is partial and in-frame only. Here the sample spans tens of thousands of clones, approximately 97% being singletons. This CDR3 comprises 14 residues. Germline-derived CDR1 and CDR2 are SQVTM and ANQGSEA. Trimming took 4 bases from V and 3 from J; bases not matched to a gene: 7. The receptor's source is a human donor in good health. The rearrangement uses TRBV29-1 and TRBJ2-7; TRBD1 matches 9 bases. The sequenced material came from T cells isolated from PBMCs. The CDR3 loop is CSVARQGGIYEQYF. The CDR3 DNA reads TGCAGCGTTGCCAGACAGGGGGGGATCTACGAGCAGTACTTC.